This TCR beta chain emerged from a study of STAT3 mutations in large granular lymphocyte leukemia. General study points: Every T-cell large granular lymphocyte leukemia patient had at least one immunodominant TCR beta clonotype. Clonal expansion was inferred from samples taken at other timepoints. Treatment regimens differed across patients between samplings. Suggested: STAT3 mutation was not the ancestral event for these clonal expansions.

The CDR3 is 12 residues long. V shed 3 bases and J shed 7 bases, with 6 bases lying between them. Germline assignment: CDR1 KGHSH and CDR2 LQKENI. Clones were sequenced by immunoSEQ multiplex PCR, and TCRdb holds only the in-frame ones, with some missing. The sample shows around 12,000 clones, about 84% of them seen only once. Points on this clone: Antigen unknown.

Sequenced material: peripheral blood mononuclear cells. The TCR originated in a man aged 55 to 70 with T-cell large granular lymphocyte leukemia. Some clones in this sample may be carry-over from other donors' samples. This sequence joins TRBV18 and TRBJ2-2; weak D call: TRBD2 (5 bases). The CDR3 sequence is CASSPGVGELFF. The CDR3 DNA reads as TGTGCCAGCTCACCGGGAGTCGGGGAGCTGTTTTTT.